The 25 T cell receptor beta chains below all came from one sample that was sequenced in a study of shared clonotypes between healthy human individuals. The naive CD8 fraction comprised CD45RO-negative cells positively selected for CCR7 and excluded terminally differentiated effector memory CD45RA+ cells. Sequencing used immunoSEQ multiplex PCR; TCRdb keeps in-frame clones, though not all of them. In the table there are about 2 million clones, approximately 94% of which are singletons. The sample taken for sequencing was naive CD8+ T cells sorted from blood. The receptors shown here come from a man in his late teens or twenties in good health.

This CDR3 reads CASSRGEAYGYTF. The CDR3 region has the DNA TGCGCCAGCAGCCGGGGGGAGGCCTATGGCTACACCTTC. The genes are TRBV4-1 and TRBJ1-2; D is perhaps TRBD1 (5 bases). The CDR3 extends over 13 amino acids. Between the trimmed V and J ends, which lost 4 bases and 4 bases, there was a span of 10 bases. Germline CDR1 MGHRA, CDR2 YSYEKL.

J is TRBJ1-3 and V is TRBV4-1; D is unclear. Germline V gives CDR1 MGHRA, CDR2 YSYEKL. Trimming left V 1 base short and J 0 bases short, with 7 bases between. CDR3 length equals 15 residues. The CDR3 DNA reads TGCGCCAGCAGCCAAGCCTACCGCTCTGGAAACACCATATATTTT. Encoded protein: CASSQAYRSGNTIYF.

This chain joins TRBV27 and TRBJ2-3, with D tentatively TRBD1 or TRBD2 (6 bases each). The CDR3 spans 17 residues. Trimming took off 6 bases at V and 0 bases at J, with 19 bases between the two ends. The germline V gene encodes CDR1 MNHEY and CDR2 SMNVEV (reference sequence). The CDR3 DNA sequence: TGTGCCAGCAGAGAGCAGGGGTGGGGGGCTAGCACAGATACGCAGTATTTT. As protein: CASREQGWGASTDTQYF.

This chain joins TRBV5-6 and TRBJ2-7; 9 bases map to TRBD1. Trimming cost V 0 bases and J 3 bases; bases outside gene matches: 7. Germline CDR1 is SGHDT and CDR2 is YYEEEE. The CDR3 is 16 residues long. The CDR3 DNA is TGTGCCAGCAGCTTGGTAGCAGGACAGGGGATCTACGAGCAGTACTTC. Translation gives CASSLVAGQGIYEQYF.

V is TRBV4-3 and J is TRBJ2-3; TRBD2 matches at 7 bases. The CDR3 is 16 amino acids. V shed 5 bases, J shed 3 bases, and the junction held 11 bases outside the gene matches. Germline CDR1 LGHNA, CDR2 YSLEER. The CDR3 DNA reads as TGCGCCAGCAGCTACTCGGGGGAGGGCCTGACAGATACGCAGTATTTT. Translated, it gives CASSYSGEGLTDTQYF.

The chain joins TRBV27 to TRBJ2-5; TRBD2 matches 9 bases. CDR1 is MNHEY, CDR2 SMNVEV, per germline (reference sequence). J was trimmed by 3 bases and V by 6 bases; bases with no gene match: 17. The CDR3 length is 18 residues. The CDR3 region has the DNA TGTGCCAGCAGCCGCAGAGGGACTAGCTCAGGGTTAGAAGAGACCCAGTACTTC. Translated, it gives CASSRRGTSSGLEETQYF.

The gene calls are TRBV30 and TRBJ2-1; maybe TRBD1 (6 bases). The length of the CDR3 is 15 residues. Germline CDR1 reads GTSNPN; CDR2 reads SVGIG (reference sequence). V shed 2 bases and J shed 2 bases, with 13 bases lying between them. The CDR3 DNA follows: TGTGCCTGGAGTCCAGACAGGTTTGCCTACAATGAGCAGTTCTTC. It specifies CAWSPDRFAYNEQFF. Full variable domain (rest looked up from reference TRBV30 and TRBJ2-1): SQTIHQWPATLVQPVGSPLSLECTVEGTSNPNLYWYRQAAGRGLQLLFYSVGIGQISSEVPQNLSASRPQDRQFILSSKKLLLSDSGFYLCAWSPDRFAYNEQFFGPGTRLTVL.

J is TRBJ1-1 and V is TRBV5-6; 9 bases line up with TRBD1. Trimming cost V 4 bases and J 1 base; bases outside gene matches: 5. Germline V gene data show CDR1 as SGHDT and CDR2 as YYEEEE. The CDR3 loop spans 15 amino acids. Written as DNA, the CDR3 is TGTGCCAGCAGCCTACAGGGGGCGAGGAACACTGAAGCTTTCTTT. It translates to CASSLQGARNTEAFF.

The J gene is TRBJ2-3, the V gene TRBV4-1; 9 bases agree with TRBD2. Looked up from germline, CDR1 is MGHRA and CDR2 is YSYEKL. The CDR3 runs 16 residues. V gave up 0 bases and J gave up 5 bases; unmatched junction bases: 6. This chain's CDR3 is CASSQDFGLAIDTQYF. The CDR3 DNA is TGCGCCAGCAGCCAAGATTTTGGACTAGCGATAGATACGCAGTATTTT.

This clone was recorded once. Other DNA sequences of this sample code for an identical CDR3. The rearrangement joins TRBV5-1 to TRBJ2-7, with 7 bases that match TRBD1. This CDR3 is built from 15 residues. V shed 0 bases and J 1 base; nucleotides not matched to a gene: 4. Germline V gene sequence: CDR1 SGHRS, CDR2 YFSETQ. The CDR3 is CASSLGGTASYEQYF. The CDR3 coding sequence is TGCGCCAGCAGCTTGGGGGGGACAGCATCCTACGAGCAGTACTTC.

The genes are TRBV9 and TRBJ2-1; D call uncertain. The CDR3 consists of 14 residues. Germline V CDR1 and CDR2: SGDLS, YYNGEE. With 3 bases removed from V and 0 bases from J, the gap between germline ends came to 7 bases. The CDR3 loop is CASSEESSYNEQFF. CDR3 coding DNA: TGTGCCAGCAGCGAGGAGAGCTCCTACAATGAGCAGTTCTTC.

The chain has TRBV9 and TRBJ1-1; the D gene is possibly TRBD1 (6 bases). V lost 0 bases and J lost 7, with 13 bases in between. The CDR3 is 14 amino acids. Germline loops: CDR1 SGDLS, CDR2 YYNGEE. In DNA, the CDR3 is TGTGCCAGCAGCGTAGAGGGAGGGGGTGTTGAAGCTTTCTTT. Its protein product is CASSVEGGGVEAFF.

The chain has TRBV7-8 and TRBJ2-7, with D possibly being TRBD1 or TRBD2 (5 bases each). The CDR3 length is 18 residues. Per the germline V gene, CDR1 is SGHVS and CDR2 is FQNEAQ. Trimming left V 5 bases short and J 1 base short, with 24 bases between. The chain's CDR3 is CASSASGTHEKGSYEQYF. The CDR3 DNA reads TGTGCCAGCAGCGCGTCCGGGACCCATGAGAAAGGATCCTACGAGCAGTACTTC. The full variable domain, rest sourced from reference TRBV7-8 and TRBJ2-7, is GAGVSQSPRYKVAKRGQDVALRCDPISGHVSLFWYQQALGQGPEFLTYFQNEAQLDKSGLPSDRFFAERPEGSVSTLKIQRTQQEDSAVYLCASSASGTHEKGSYEQYFGPGTRLTVT.

The J gene is TRBJ2-1, the V gene TRBV6-5; 8 bases map to TRBD1. This CDR3 region has 16 residues. CDR1 and CDR2 from the germline V gene are MNHEY and SVGAGI. V lost 0 bases to trimming and J lost 4 bases; unmatched junction nucleotides: 5. CDR3 nucleotide sequence: TGTGCCAGCAGTTACTCGGCAGGGGGCGCTTACAATGAGCAGTTCTTC. It is translated as CASSYSAGGAYNEQFF.

The chain employs TRBV27 and TRBJ2-7; the match to TRBD1 covers 8 bases. This CDR3 has 14 residues. J gave up 3 bases and V 6 bases, and 7 bases lay outside the gene matches. Germline V gene data show CDR1 as MNHEY and CDR2 as SMNVEV (reference sequence). CDR3: CASSTGGPLYEQYF. The CDR3 coding sequence is TGTGCCAGCAGCACAGGGGGTCCTCTCTACGAGCAGTACTTC.

This clone came up a few times. Other nucleotide sequences from this sample produce the same CDR3. The chain links TRBV29-1 to TRBJ1-2, with no clear D. This CDR3 has 13 residues. Trimming left V 8 bases short and J 12 bases short, with 25 bases between. Germline CDR1 is SQVTM and CDR2 is ANQGSEA. The CDR3 protein is CSTPLRLGQPDTF. CDR3 coding DNA: TGCAGCACCCCCCTTCGGTTGGGTCAGCCGGACACCTTC. Complete variable domain (other parts from reference TRBV29-1 and TRBJ1-2): SAVISQKPSRDICQRGTSLTIQCQVDSQVTMMFWYRQQPGQSLTLIATANQGSEATYESGFVIDKFPISRPNLTFSTLTVSNMSPEDSSIYLCSTPLRLGQPDTFGSGTRLTVV.

A remark on this clone: Other DNA variants within this sample encode the same CDR3. The chain recombines TRBV6-5 with TRBJ1-2, with 8 bases matching TRBD1. V was clipped by 4 bases and J by 4 bases; unmatched bases: 5. This CDR3 contains 14 residues. The V gene's germline CDR1 is MNHEY and CDR2 SVGAGI. CDR3 sequence reads: CASSSDRGFYGYTF. The CDR3 DNA follows: TGTGCCAGCAGTTCTGACAGGGGATTCTATGGCTACACCTTC.

The J gene is TRBJ2-5, the V gene TRBV10-1; D possibly corresponds to TRBD2 (5 bases). The CDR3 totals 14 residues. CDR1 and CDR2 from the germline V gene are WNHNN and SYGVQD (reference sequence). The V end lost 1 base, the J end lost 5 bases, and 11 bases lay between the germline ends. DNA for the CDR3: TGCGCCAGCAGTGAGTTGGGGTCGGGGGAGACCCAGTACTTC. Protein: CASSELGSGETQYF.

This sequence joins TRBV29-1 and TRBJ2-6; 10 nucleotides match TRBD1. Per the germline V gene, CDR1 is SQVTM and CDR2 is ANQGSEA. V lost 5 bases and J lost 4; bases outside the gene matches: 11. The CDR3 length is 17 residues. CDR3 region: CSVKGQGLGEGANVLTF. CDR3 nucleotide sequence: TGCAGCGTTAAGGGACAGGGGCTGGGTGAGGGGGCCAACGTCCTGACTTTC.

The chain joins TRBV10-3 to TRBJ2-2, with 8 bases matching TRBD1. V trimming: 10 bases; J trimming: 2 bases; junction bases outside the gene matches: 6. This CDR3 comprises 14 residues. Germline V lookup: CDR1 ENHRY, CDR2 SYGVKD. The CDR3 DNA follows: TGTGCCACCACAGGACAGGGAAACACCGGGGAGCTGTTTTTT. Translation: CATTGQGNTGELFF.

The chain couples TRBV4-1 to TRBJ2-6; D ambiguous. This CDR3 comprises 18 residues. Germline lookup yields CDR1 MGHRA and CDR2 YSYEKL. V was pared by 1 base and J by 0 bases, with 13 bases between. CDR3 loop: CASSQGDGLYSGANVLTF. The DNA for the CDR3 is TGCGCCAGCAGCCAAGGAGACGGGTTATACTCTGGGGCCAACGTCCTGACTTTC.

As to this clone: Other DNA sequences in this sample translate to the same CDR3. The chain employs TRBV9 and TRBJ1-3; TRBD1 is a possible D gene (6 bases). CDR1 and CDR2 (germline): SGDLS, YYNGEE. The CDR3 contains 15 residues. V lost 0 bases and J 4 bases, leaving 11 bases between the germline ends. CDR3 protein: CASSVDQGSGNTIYF. The CDR3 coding sequence is TGTGCCAGCAGCGTAGACCAGGGGAGCGGAAACACCATATATTTT.

The rearrangement uses TRBV5-1 and TRBJ1-3; TRBD1 matches at 8 bases. The germline CDR1 and CDR2 sequences are SGHRS and YFSETQ. Trimming removed 0 bases from V and 6 bases from J; junction bases left unmatched: 5. CDR3 size: 15 residues. The chain's CDR3 is CASSLVAGGENTIYF. CDR3 sequence (DNA): TGCGCCAGCAGCTTGGTGGCAGGGGGCGAAAACACCATATATTTT.

The V gene is TRBV5-1, the J gene TRBJ1-4; weak D call: TRBD1 (5 bases). The germline V and J ends were trimmed by 4 bases and 8 bases, with 15 bases remaining between them. Germline loops: CDR1 SGHRS, CDR2 YFSETQ. This CDR3 has 14 residues. The CDR3 sequence: CASSGGSAGEKLFF. The CDR3 DNA reads as TGCGCCAGCAGCGGGGGAAGCGCTGGAGAAAAACTGTTTTTT.

The sample holds one count of this clone. The chain employs TRBV2 and TRBJ2-7, with D perhaps given as TRBD1 or TRBD2 (6 bases each). V lost 8 bases and J lost 4, with 15 bases in between. Germline V gene sequence: CDR1 SNHLY, CDR2 FYNNEI. The CDR3 contains 13 residues. The CDR3 spells CASAVEGEYEQYF. DNA of the CDR3: TGTGCCAGCGCAGTGGAGGGGGAATACGAGCAGTACTTC.